A selection of T cell receptor beta chains follows, all from one sample in a study of technical replicates of blood from several donors. Here immunoSEQ multiplex PCR was the method, and the copy in TCRdb shows in-frame clones only, minus some. The table lists tens of thousands of clones, approximately 95% of them singletons. What was sequenced was T cells isolated from PBMCs. The source of these receptors is a human donor in good health. Each CDR3 is given with its conserved first and last residue. The order of the fields is V gene, J gene, D gene, clone size, CDR3 protein, CDR3 DNA. A D gene is named only where the DNA matches it firmly. Size is stated for part of the rows, as once, few or many counts, or as a class when the clone is expanded.

v_call: TRBV28; j_call: TRBJ1-2; d_call: TRBD1; clone_size: .; cdr3_aa: CASSSRTGTGSLYGYTF; cdr3_nt: TGTGCCAGCAGTTCAAGGACCGGGACAGGGTCCCTCTATGGCTACACCTTC
v_call: TRBV29-1; j_call: TRBJ2-1; d_call: .; clone_size: .; cdr3_aa: CSVKRGNEQFF; cdr3_nt: TGCAGCGTTAAAAGGGGGAATGAGCAGTTCTTC
v_call: TRBV5-1; j_call: TRBJ1-2; d_call: TRBD1; clone_size: .; cdr3_aa: CASSPRTGVSNYGYTF; cdr3_nt: TGCGCCAGCAGCCCCAGGACAGGGGTTAGTAACTATGGCTACACCTTC
v_call: TRBV5-4; j_call: TRBJ1-2; d_call: TRBD1; clone_size: once; cdr3_aa: CASSPGTANYGYTF; cdr3_nt: TGTGCCAGCAGCCCCGGGACAGCTAACTATGGCTACACCTTC
v_call: TRBV29-1; j_call: TRBJ2-7; d_call: .; clone_size: .; cdr3_aa: CSVVRDRTYEQYF; cdr3_nt: TGCAGCGTTGTTCGAGACAGAACCTACGAGCAGTACTTC
v_call: TRBV4-1; j_call: TRBJ2-7; d_call: TRBD1; clone_size: .; cdr3_aa: CASSPRQGASGEQYF; cdr3_nt: TGCGCCAGCAGCCCTCGACAGGGGGCGTCGGGAGAGCAGTACTTC
v_call: TRBV15; j_call: TRBJ2-7; d_call: TRBD2; clone_size: .; cdr3_aa: CATRQTLAGAYEQYF; cdr3_nt: TGTGCCACCAGGCAAACGCTAGCGGGAGCCTACGAGCAGTACTTC
v_call: TRBV13; j_call: TRBJ1-1; d_call: .; clone_size: few; cdr3_aa: CASSLGAGNTEAFF; cdr3_nt: TGTGCCAGCAGCTTAGGGGCGGGGAACACTGAAGCTTTCTTT
v_call: TRBV5-6; j_call: TRBJ1-2; d_call: TRBD1; clone_size: .; cdr3_aa: CASSSRDRDRYGYTF; cdr3_nt: TGTGCCAGCAGCTCCCGGGACAGGGATCGCTATGGCTACACCTTC
v_call: TRBV15; j_call: TRBJ2-7; d_call: TRBD2; clone_size: .; cdr3_aa: CATRVGTGGPYEQYF; cdr3_nt: TGTGCCACCCGGGTCGGGACGGGAGGGCCCTACGAGCAGTACTTC
v_call: TRBV5-8; j_call: TRBJ1-2; d_call: TRBD1; clone_size: .; cdr3_aa: CASSFDRGEPNYGYTF; cdr3_nt: TGTGCCAGCAGCTTCGACAGGGGCGAGCCTAACTATGGCTACACCTTC
v_call: TRBV27; j_call: TRBJ2-6; d_call: TRBD1; clone_size: once; cdr3_aa: CAGCGTGPSGANVLTF; cdr3_nt: TGTGCCGGGTGCGGGACAGGTCCCTCTGGGGCCAACGTCCTGACTTTC
v_call: TRBV4-1; j_call: TRBJ2-1; d_call: TRBD1; clone_size: .; cdr3_aa: CASSPGQGPSYNEQFF; cdr3_nt: TGCGCCAGCAGCCCAGGACAGGGACCCTCCTACAATGAGCAGTTCTTC
v_call: TRBV5-4; j_call: TRBJ2-7; d_call: TRBD1; clone_size: .; cdr3_aa: CASSHKGTGPYEQYF; cdr3_nt: TGTGCCAGCAGCCATAAGGGGACAGGACCCTACGAGCAGTACTTC
v_call: TRBV10-2; j_call: TRBJ2-3; d_call: TRBD1; clone_size: .; cdr3_aa: CASRPAGQGKDTQYF; cdr3_nt: TGCGCCAGCAGGCCCGCGGGACAGGGCAAGGATACGCAGTATTTT
v_call: TRBV10-2; j_call: TRBJ1-5; d_call: .; clone_size: .; cdr3_aa: CASSEANQPQHF; cdr3_nt: TGCGCCAGCAGTGAGGCGAATCAGCCCCAGCATTTT
v_call: TRBV19; j_call: TRBJ2-3; d_call: .; clone_size: .; cdr3_aa: CASRRGDTQYF; cdr3_nt: TGTGCCAGTAGGAGGGGGGATACGCAGTATTTT
v_call: TRBV5-6; j_call: TRBJ2-5; d_call: .; clone_size: .; cdr3_aa: CASSWPGTQETQYF; cdr3_nt: TGTGCCAGCAGCTGGCCGGGGACACAAGAGACCCAGTACTTC
v_call: TRBV5-1; j_call: TRBJ2-1; d_call: .; clone_size: .; cdr3_aa: CASKRQGGGDEQFF; cdr3_nt: TGCGCCAGCAAACGGCAAGGTGGCGGAGATGAGCAGTTCTTC
v_call: TRBV6-1; j_call: TRBJ1-2; d_call: .; clone_size: .; cdr3_aa: CASISGSVNYGYTF; cdr3_nt: TGTGCCAGCATTTCAGGGTCGGTTAACTATGGCTACACCTTC
v_call: TRBV27; j_call: TRBJ2-7; d_call: .; clone_size: .; cdr3_aa: CASSLFTGRGEQYF; cdr3_nt: TGTGCCAGCAGTTTATTCACAGGGAGGGGCGAGCAGTACTTC
v_call: TRBV2; j_call: TRBJ1-1; d_call: .; clone_size: .; cdr3_aa: CASTVGKNTEAFF; cdr3_nt: TGTGCCAGCACGGTGGGCAAGAACACTGAAGCTTTCTTT
v_call: TRBV21-1; j_call: TRBJ1-1; d_call: .; clone_size: once; cdr3_aa: CASSKEGESTRNTEAFF; cdr3_nt: TGTGCCAGCAGCAAAGAGGGGGAGTCGACGAGGAACACTGAAGCTTTCTTT
v_call: TRBV7-6; j_call: TRBJ2-7; d_call: .; clone_size: .; cdr3_aa: CASRSDSREQYF; cdr3_nt: TGTGCCAGCAGATCCGACAGTCGAGAGCAGTACTTC